The source of this TCR beta chain is a study of blood T cell repertoires in COVID-19. Assay: immunoSEQ multiplex PCR; the TCRdb copy retains only in-frame clones and omits some. The repertoire holds some 200,000 clones, roughly 80% seen once, with 7.2% in the top ten. The CDR3 has 15 residues. V lost 0 bases and J lost 6, with 12 bases in between. Germline lookup yields CDR1 SGHVS and CDR2 FNYEAQ. The sequenced sample consisted of peripheral blood. The J gene is TRBJ2-1, the V gene TRBV7-6, with D perhaps TRBD1 (7 bases). This clonotype originated in a woman between 65 and 79 years old with acute or convalescent COVID-19. The CDR3 DNA reads as TGTGCCAGCAGCTTAGCGGCGGGACAGCGCAATGAGCAGTTCTTC. Translating it yields CASSLAAGQRNEQFF.